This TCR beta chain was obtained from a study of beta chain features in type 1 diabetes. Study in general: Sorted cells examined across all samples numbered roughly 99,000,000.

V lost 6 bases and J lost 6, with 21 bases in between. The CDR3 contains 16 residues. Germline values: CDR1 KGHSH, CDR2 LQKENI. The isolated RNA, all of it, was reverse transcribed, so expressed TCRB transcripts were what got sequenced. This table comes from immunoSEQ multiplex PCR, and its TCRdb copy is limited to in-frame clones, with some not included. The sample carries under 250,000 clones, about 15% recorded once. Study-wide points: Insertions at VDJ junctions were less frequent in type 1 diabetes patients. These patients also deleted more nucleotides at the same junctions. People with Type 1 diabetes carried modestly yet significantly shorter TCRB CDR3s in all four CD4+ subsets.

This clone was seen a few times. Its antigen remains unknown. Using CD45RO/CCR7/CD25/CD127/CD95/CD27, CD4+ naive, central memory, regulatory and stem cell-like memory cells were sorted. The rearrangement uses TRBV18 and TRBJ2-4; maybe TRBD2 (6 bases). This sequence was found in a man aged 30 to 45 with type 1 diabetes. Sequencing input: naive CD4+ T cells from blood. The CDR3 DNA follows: TGTGCCAGCTCTCAACGGGACTCCCGGGGAGGAAACATTCAGTACTTC. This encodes CASSQRDSRGGNIQYF.